This T cell receptor (beta chain) was found in a study of T-cell memory formation after mild COVID-19. TCRdb itself ran the 5' RACE reads through MiXCR, one entry per CDR3 protein. The data show about 310,000 distinct CDR3 sequences, approximately 19% seen once. The sequence came from a man younger than 35 who had mild COVID-19 (a few samples of this study predate the infection). Cell type and time point are not known. Sequencing was carried out using PBMCs or a T cell subset sorted from them (not recorded which).

The chain's CDR3 is CASRATGEKLFF. The CDR3 DNA sequence: TGTGCCAGCAGGGCAACTGGGGAAAAACTGTTTTTT. This chain links TRBV28 with TRBJ1-4; D uncertain. Looked up from germline, CDR1 is MDHEN and CDR2 is SYDVKM. This CDR3 has 12 residues. V was pared by 6 bases and J by 8 bases, with 10 bases between.